The 5 T cell receptor beta chains listed next were all sequenced from one sample in a study of blood T cell repertoires in COVID-19 (dated by TCRdb to 2018 to 2021). Receptors were amplified or captured by the immunoSEQ multiplex PCR assay. TCRdb retrieved this table from immuneACCESS and kept in-frame rearrangements only. Not all clones are present; in checked studies, unresolved V genes account for under half, and no reason is known for the remainder. This sample has about 240,000 clones in its table, and around 83% of those were observed once. Jointly, the top ten make up about 1.9% of the sample. The sample comprised peripheral blood. These receptors all stem from a man aged 25-45 years who had recovered from COVID-19.

The chain carries TRBV3-1 (or the pseudogene TRBV3-2) and TRBJ2-3, with 9 bases fitting TRBD1. The CDR3 is made up of 19 amino acids. From germline, CDR1 is LGHDT and CDR2 YNNKEL (reference sequence). The J segment lost 3 bases and the V segment lost 4 bases, leaving 17 bases of the junction unmatched. This CDR3 is CASSLLPGDRVFGTDTQYF. CDR3 bases: TGTGCCAGCAGCCTCCTACCGGGGGACAGGGTGTTTGGGACAGATACGCAGTATTTT.

The chain is built from TRBV5-1 and TRBJ1-5; the D is unclear. CDR3 length: 14 amino acids. The germline V and J ends were trimmed by 4 bases and 5 bases, with 13 bases remaining between them. Looked up from germline, CDR1 is SGHRS and CDR2 is YFSETQ. CDR3 sequence (DNA): TGCGCCAGCAGCGGCGGCGGTGCCGATCAGCCCCAGCATTTT. Protein product: CASSGGGADQPQHF.

The chain has TRBV18 and TRBJ1-1; 9 bases agree with TRBD1. The CDR3 runs 14 residues. Trimming removed 2 bases from V and 6 bases from J; junction bases left unmatched: 4. Looked up from germline, CDR1 is KGHSH and CDR2 is LQKENI. The CDR3 sequence: CASSPGTGRSEAFF. CDR3 nucleotide sequence: TGTGCCAGCTCACCAGGGACAGGGCGTTCTGAAGCTTTCTTT.

The rearrangement joins TRBV13 to TRBJ1-2; D gene ambiguous. Germline lookup yields CDR1 PRHDT and CDR2 FYEKMQ (reference sequence). Trimming took 5 bases from V and 7 from J, leaving 20 bases between them. CDR3 length: 15 residues. Here the CDR3 reads CASSPRSTSSSGYTF. The DNA of the CDR3 is TGTGCCAGCAGCCCGAGGTCCACCAGTAGTTCTGGCTACACCTTC.

This chain joins TRBV5-1 and TRBJ2-3, with a weak D call TRBD2 (5 bases). V was trimmed by 2 bases and J by 4 bases, leaving 20 bases between them. The CDR3 totals 17 residues. The germline gives CDR1 SGHRS, CDR2 YFSETQ. CDR3 region: CASSFLLAERDADTQYF. DNA for the CDR3: TGCGCCAGCAGCTTTTTGCTAGCCGAGAGAGACGCAGATACGCAGTATTTT.